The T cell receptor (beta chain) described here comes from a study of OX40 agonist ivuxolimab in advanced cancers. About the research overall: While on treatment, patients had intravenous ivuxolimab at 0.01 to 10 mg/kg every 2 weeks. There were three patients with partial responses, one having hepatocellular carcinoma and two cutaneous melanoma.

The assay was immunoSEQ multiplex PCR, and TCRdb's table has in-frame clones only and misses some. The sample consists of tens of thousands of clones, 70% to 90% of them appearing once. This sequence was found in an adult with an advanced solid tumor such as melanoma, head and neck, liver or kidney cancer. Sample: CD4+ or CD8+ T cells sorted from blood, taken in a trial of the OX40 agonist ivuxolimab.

This CDR3 is CASGGDVRSGYTF. In DNA, the CDR3 is TGCGCCAGCGGGGGAGACGTTCGCTCTGGCTACACCTTC. The chain joins TRBV5-1 to TRBJ1-2; D is perhaps TRBD1 (5 bases). The CDR3 is made up of 13 amino acids. Trimming pared 7 bases from V and 7 bases from J, leaving 17 bases between. CDR1 and CDR2 from the germline V gene are SGHRS and YFSETQ.